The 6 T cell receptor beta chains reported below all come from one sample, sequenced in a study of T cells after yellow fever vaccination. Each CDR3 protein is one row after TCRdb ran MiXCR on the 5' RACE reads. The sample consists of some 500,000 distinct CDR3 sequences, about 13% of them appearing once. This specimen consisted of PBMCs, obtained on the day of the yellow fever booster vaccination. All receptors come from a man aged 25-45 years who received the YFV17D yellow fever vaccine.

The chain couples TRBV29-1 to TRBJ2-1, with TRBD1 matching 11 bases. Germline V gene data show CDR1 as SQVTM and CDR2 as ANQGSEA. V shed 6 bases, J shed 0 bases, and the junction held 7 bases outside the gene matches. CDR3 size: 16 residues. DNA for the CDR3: TGCAGCGTAGGACAGGGGGCCATGAGCTCCTACAATGAGCAGTTCTTC. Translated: CSVGQGAMSSYNEQFF.

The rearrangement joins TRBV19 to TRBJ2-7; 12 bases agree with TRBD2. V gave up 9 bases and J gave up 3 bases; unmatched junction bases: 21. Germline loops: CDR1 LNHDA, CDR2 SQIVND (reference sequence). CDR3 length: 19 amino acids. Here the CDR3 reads CASPTVGVGLAGSIYEQYF. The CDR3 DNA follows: TGTGCCAGCCCAACCGTAGGCGTCGGACTAGCGGGAAGCATCTACGAGCAGTACTTC.

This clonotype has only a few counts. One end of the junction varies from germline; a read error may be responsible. The CDR3 DNA is TGTGCCAGCAGCCGGAGGGTAGCGGGAGAAGGAGCTTCCTTC. Amino acids: CASSRRVAGEGASF. The V call is TRBV7-2, the J call TRBJ2-7; 9 bases align to TRBD2. The CDR3 runs to 14 residues. Per the germline V gene, CDR1 is SGHTA and CDR2 is FQGNSA.

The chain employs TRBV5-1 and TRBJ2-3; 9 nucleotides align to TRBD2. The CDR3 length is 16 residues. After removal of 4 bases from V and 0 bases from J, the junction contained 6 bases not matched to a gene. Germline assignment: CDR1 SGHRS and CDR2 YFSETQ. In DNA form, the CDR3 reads TGCGCCAGCAGCGCGGGACTAGCTTCTAGCACAGATACGCAGTATTTT. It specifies CASSAGLASSTDTQYF.

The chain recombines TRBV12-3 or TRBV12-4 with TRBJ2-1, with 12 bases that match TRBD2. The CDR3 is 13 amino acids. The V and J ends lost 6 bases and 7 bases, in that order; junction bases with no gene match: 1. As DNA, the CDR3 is TGTGCCAGCAGAGGACTAGCGGGGAATGAGCAGTTCTTC. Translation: CASRGLAGNEQFF.

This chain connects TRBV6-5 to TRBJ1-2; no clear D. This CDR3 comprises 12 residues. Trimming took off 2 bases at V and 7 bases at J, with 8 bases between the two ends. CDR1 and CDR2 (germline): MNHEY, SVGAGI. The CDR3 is CASSYNAGGYTF. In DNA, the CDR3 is TGTGCCAGCAGTTACAATGCGGGTGGCTACACCTTC.